The 7 T cell receptor beta chains below were found in one sample sequenced in a study of cytomegalovirus exposure and HLA in healthy donors. Primers: 60 Vbeta forward and 13 Jbeta reverse. Method: immunoSEQ multiplex PCR; TCRdb's copy keeps in-frame clones and lacks some. The sample comprises 100,000 to 150,000 clones, around 82% of which are singletons, and roughly 10% rests with the top ten. The sample taken for sequencing was PBMCs. Receptors were obtained from a man aged 25-40 years in good health and CMV-seropositive.

The chain is built from TRBV30 and TRBJ1-1, with 7 bases identical to TRBD1. Germline values: CDR1 GTSNPN, CDR2 SVGIG (reference sequence). This CDR3 comprises 12 residues. The V segment lost 4 bases and the J segment 5 bases; nucleotides outside the gene matches: 4. The CDR3 loop reads CAWTGGRTEAFF. The CDR3 coding sequence is TGTGCCTGGACAGGGGGAAGGACTGAAGCTTTCTTT.

The chain combines TRBV10-3 with TRBJ2-7; 7 positions agree with TRBD1. V lost 4 bases and J lost 0; bases outside the gene matches: 6. The CDR3 covers 15 residues. Germline V gene lookup returns CDR1 ENHRY and CDR2 SYGVKD. CDR3 in amino acids: CAISVGQDTSYEQYF. In DNA, the CDR3 is TGTGCCATCAGTGTCGGACAGGATACCTCCTACGAGCAGTACTTC.

The CDR3 DNA reads TGTGCCACTTACGACCGGGACAGGGGTGAAAAACTGTTTTTT. It yields the protein CATYDRDRGEKLFF. This rearrangement joins TRBV10-3 to TRBJ1-4; 10 bases fit TRBD1. There are 14 residues in the CDR3. Germline CDR1 ENHRY, CDR2 SYGVKD. V shed 10 bases, J shed 7 bases, and the junction held 9 bases outside the gene matches.

The CDR3 DNA is TGCAGCGTGGAAACAGGGTCGGGAGGCTACACCTTC. Protein product: CSVETGSGGYTF. The chain employs TRBV29-1 and TRBJ1-2; TRBD1 might be the D (6 bases). Trimming left V 6 bases short and J 8 bases short, with 16 bases between. The germline gives CDR1 SQVTM, CDR2 ANQGSEA. CDR3 length: 12 residues. Combining the CDR3 with reference TRBV29-1 and TRBJ1-2 gives the whole variable domain SAVISQKPSRDICQRGTSLTIQCQVDSQVTMMFWYRQQPGQSLTLIATANQGSEATYESGFVIDKFPISRPNLTFSTLTVSNMSPEDSSIYLCSVETGSGGYTFGSGTRLTVV.

This clone was observed once. This chain joins TRBV30 and TRBJ2-3; 8 bases map to TRBD2. In germline, CDR1 is GTSNPN, CDR2 SVGIG (reference sequence). The CDR3 sequence is 16 residues long. J was trimmed by 1 base and V by 0 bases; bases with no gene match: 6. CDR3: CAWSVLSGTRTDTQYF. The CDR3 DNA reads TGTGCCTGGAGTGTACTTAGCGGGACCCGCACAGATACGCAGTATTTT.

The chain uses TRBV27 and TRBJ1-1; 7 nucleotides align to TRBD1. The ends lost 3 bases at V and 5 bases at J; junction bases unmatched: 9. The CDR3 sequence is 15 residues long. CDR1 and CDR2 (germline): MNHEY, SMNVEV (reference sequence). The CDR3 protein is CASSFSKTGRTEAFF. CDR3 coding DNA: TGTGCCAGCAGTTTCTCAAAGACAGGGAGAACTGAAGCTTTCTTT.

J is TRBJ1-2 and V is TRBV28; the match to TRBD1 covers 7 bases. V was clipped by 7 bases and J by 5 bases; unmatched bases: 10. The CDR3 runs to 14 residues. The germline V gene encodes CDR1 MDHEN and CDR2 SYDVKM. CDR3 loop: CASTSDAGGYGYTF. The CDR3 DNA reads TGTGCCAGCACCTCCGACGCAGGGGGGTATGGCTACACCTTC.